The 8 T cell receptor beta chains presented below share a single source sample, sequenced in a study of T cell therapy after organ transplantation. Produced via immunoSEQ multiplex PCR; TCRdb's table is partial and in-frame only. The sample includes 950 to 1,300 clones, approximately 40% of them seen just once. Antigen specificity for these receptors is unknown. After 3 to 4 hours of CMV peptide pool restimulation, IFN-gamma-secreting therapy product cells were captured with a secretion assay. The sample comprised cultured CD8+ T cells. The receptors shown here come from a human patient who had received a solid organ transplant and had CMV disease. Among the T cells, some may be from the graft donor.

This chain uses TRBV4-3 with TRBJ2-3, with a possible D match to TRBD1 (5 bases). Germline V lookup: CDR1 LGHNA, CDR2 YSLEER. V was trimmed by 1 base and J by 7 bases, leaving 18 bases between them. The CDR3 has 16 residues. CDR3 residues: CASSQAILQEWNTQYF. As DNA, the CDR3 is TGCGCCAGCAGCCAAGCGATTTTACAGGAGTGGAATACGCAGTATTTT.

V and J are TRBV11-3 and TRBJ1-4; no reliable D call. With 1 base removed from V and 8 bases from J, the gap between germline ends came to 8 bases. In germline, CDR1 is SGHNT, CDR2 YENEEA. The CDR3 is made up of 13 amino acids. CDR3 amino acids: CASSLVGEEKLFF. The CDR3 DNA is TGTGCCAGCAGCTTAGTTGGGGAGGAAAAACTGTTTTTT. Using reference TRBV11-3 and TRBJ1-4 for the parts outside the CDR3, the full variable domain is EAGVVQSPRYKIIEKKQPVAFWCNPISGHNTLYWYLQNLGQGPELLIRYENEEAVDDSQLPKDRFSAERLKGVDSTLKIQPAELGDSAVYLCASSLVGEEKLFFGSGTQLSVL.

Turning to this clone: Other nucleotide sequences in the sample specify the same CDR3. The chain has TRBV4-3 and TRBJ2-7; D is uncertain. V lost 1 base and J 0 bases, leaving 10 bases between the germline ends. The CDR3 loop spans 15 amino acids. Germline-derived CDR1 and CDR2 are LGHNA and YSLEER. The CDR3 coding sequence is TGCGCCAGCAGCCAAGTGGGCGACCACTCCTACGAGCAGTACTTC. Translation gives CASSQVGDHSYEQYF.

Sample share makes this clone large. The chain employs TRBV28 and TRBJ1-5; 9 positions agree with TRBD1. This CDR3 comprises 17 residues. Germline CDR1 reads MDHEN; CDR2 reads SYDVKM. Trimming took 6 bases from V and 8 from J; bases not matched to a gene: 17. CDR3 sequence (DNA): TGTGCCAGCAGCTTTATGCCGGACCCGGGACAGGGTGAGCCCCAGCATTTT. It yields the protein CASSFMPDPGQGEPQHF.

The chain uses TRBV13 and TRBJ2-7; D unresolved. The V gene lost 5 bases and the J gene lost 1 base, with 15 bases spanning the gap. Germline-derived CDR1 and CDR2 are PRHDT and FYEKMQ (reference sequence). This CDR3 region has 15 residues. CDR3 nucleotide sequence: TGTGCCAGCAGCCTGGCACCCGACGGGTCCTACGAGCAGTACTTC. The encoded protein is CASSLAPDGSYEQYF.

The chain carries TRBV6-6 and TRBJ2-2; no firm D call. CDR1 MNHNY and CDR2 SVGAGI come from the germline V gene (reference sequence). There are 13 residues in the CDR3. V was clipped by 2 bases and J by 5 bases, with 6 bases between them. CDR3 sequence reads: CASSYLGTGELFF. The CDR3, as DNA: TGTGCCAGCAGTTACCTAGGAACCGGGGAGCTGTTTTTT.

As to this clone: In the same sample, other DNA sequences code for this CDR3. This chain joins TRBV4-3 and TRBJ1-2; no clear D gene. Germline V gives CDR1 LGHNA, CDR2 YSLEER. This CDR3 is 14 amino acids long. Trimming removed 0 bases from V and 4 bases from J, with 9 bases in between. The CDR3 DNA reads TGCGCCAGCAGCCAAGATATCTCCCCCTATGGCTACACCTTC. Translation: CASSQDISPYGYTF.

This clone counts as medium-sized. This chain uses TRBV4-3 with TRBJ1-1; D remains ambiguous. The CDR3 runs 13 residues. Looked up from germline, CDR1 is LGHNA and CDR2 is YSLEER. Trimming stripped 0 bases from V and 8 bases from J, with 10 bases between. For the CDR3, the DNA is TGCGCCAGCAGCCAAGAACCTACAGCCGAAGCTTTCTTT. This codes for CASSQEPTAEAFF.